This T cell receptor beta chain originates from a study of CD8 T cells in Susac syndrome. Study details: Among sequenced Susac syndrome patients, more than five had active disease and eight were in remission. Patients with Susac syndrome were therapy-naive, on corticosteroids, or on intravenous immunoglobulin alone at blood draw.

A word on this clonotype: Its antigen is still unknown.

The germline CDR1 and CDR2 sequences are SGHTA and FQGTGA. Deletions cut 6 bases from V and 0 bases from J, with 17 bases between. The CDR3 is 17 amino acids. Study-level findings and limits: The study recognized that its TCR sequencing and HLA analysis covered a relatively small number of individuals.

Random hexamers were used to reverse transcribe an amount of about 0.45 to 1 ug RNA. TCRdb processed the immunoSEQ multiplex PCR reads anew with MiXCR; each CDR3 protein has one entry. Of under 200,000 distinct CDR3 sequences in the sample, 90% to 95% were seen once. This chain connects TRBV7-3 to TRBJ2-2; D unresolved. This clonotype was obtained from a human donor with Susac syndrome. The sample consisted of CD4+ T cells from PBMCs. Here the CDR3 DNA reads TGTGCCAGCAGTGCTGACCCGGACGGCTCGAACACCGGGGAGCTGTTTTTT. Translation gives CASSADPDGSNTGELFF.